These 14 T cell receptor beta chains share one sample of origin, sequenced in a study of blood T cells in healthy people across ages. Next came a second PCR, run for about 7 to 12 cycles, which used a sample-barcoded 5' primer along with a J-beta primer mix. In TCRdb, the 5' RACE reads were re-called with MiXCR into one record per CDR3 protein. In the table there are some 1.6 million distinct CDR3 sequences, about 31% of which are singletons. Sequencing was performed on blood. These receptors all come from a woman aged 30 to 39 in good health.

This clonotype was recorded many times. The chain has TRBV3-1 and TRBJ2-3; D call uncertain. Germline loops: CDR1 LGHDT, CDR2 YNNKEL (reference sequence). Trimming stripped 8 bases from V and 4 bases from J, with 10 bases between. The CDR3 consists of 12 residues. In DNA, the CDR3 is TGTGCCAGCTCACCACCGTCAGATACGCAGTATTTT. It yields the protein CASSPPSDTQYF.

The V and J genes are TRBV20-1 and TRBJ1-1; no clear D gene. V gave up 6 bases and J gave up 4 bases, with 21 bases separating them. Looked up from germline, CDR1 is DFQATT and CDR2 is SNEGSKA (reference sequence). This CDR3 is built from 15 residues. The CDR3 DNA is TGCAGTGCCGTGGCAGGAGGAAGGGAAGGCACTGAAGCTTTCTTT. Encoded protein: CSAVAGGREGTEAFF.

This chain links TRBV4-1 with TRBJ1-1; no firm D call. V was cut by 1 base and J by 5 bases, with 14 bases left in between. Germline CDR1 is MGHRA and CDR2 is YSYEKL. The CDR3 totals 15 residues. DNA for the CDR3: TGCGCCAGCAGCCAAGTCACACTCCTGAGGACTGAAGCTTTCTTT. This codes for CASSQVTLLRTEAFF.

The sample holds a few counts of this clonotype. The gene calls are TRBV7-2 and TRBJ1-1; no firm D call. The CDR3 sequence is 15 residues long. Trimming stripped 0 bases from V and 3 bases from J, with 11 bases between. Germline assignment: CDR1 SGHTA and CDR2 FQGNSA. The CDR3 reads CASSLAYGGDTEAFF. In nucleotides, the CDR3 is TGTGCCAGCAGCTTAGCGTATGGCGGGGACACTGAAGCTTTCTTT.

The V gene is TRBV29-1, the J gene TRBJ1-2, with a tentative D call TRBD1 (6 bases). The CDR3 has 11 amino acids. V was shortened by 6 bases and J by 3 bases, with 8 bases between the two germline ends. Germline CDR1 reads SQVTM; CDR2 reads ANQGSEA. The CDR3 nucleotides read TGCAGCGTCTACAGGGACTATGGCTACACCTTC. This translates into CSVYRDYGYTF.

This chain joins TRBV12-3 or TRBV12-4 and TRBJ2-1, with D possibly being TRBD2 (6 bases). The CDR3 length is 10 residues. With 11 bases removed from V and 5 bases from J, the gap between germline ends came to 7 bases. The CDR3 coding sequence is TGTGCCGCGGGAAACAATGAGCAGTTCTTC. Translation gives CAAGNNEQFF.

The V and J genes are TRBV20-1 and TRBJ2-3; D might be TRBD1 (6 bases). V was cut by 6 bases and J by 5 bases, with 12 bases left in between. The CDR3 length is 12 residues. The germline gives CDR1 DFQATT, CDR2 SNEGSKA (reference sequence). The CDR3 region has the DNA TGCAGTGCCCTGAAGGGGGTAGATACGCAGTATTTT. Residues: CSALKGVDTQYF.

This clonotype was detected a few times. This chain links TRBV7-2 with TRBJ2-3; 10 nucleotides line up with TRBD1. The V gene's germline CDR1 is SGHTA and CDR2 FQGNSA. The CDR3 loop spans 17 amino acids. The J segment lost 1 base and the V segment lost 5 bases, leaving 9 bases of the junction unmatched. The CDR3 sequence is CASSPPWGTGGTDTQYF. In nucleotides, the CDR3 is TGTGCCAGCAGCCCCCCTTGGGGGACAGGGGGCACAGATACGCAGTATTTT.

This clonotype turned up a few times. This chain uses TRBV25-1 with TRBJ1-1; tentatively, D is TRBD1 (6 bases). The germline V gene has CDR1 MGHDK and CDR2 SYGVNS. V was shortened by 6 bases and J by 6 bases, with 14 bases between the two germline ends. The CDR3 spans 13 residues. This chain's CDR3 is CASSKTGYSEAFF. CDR3 in DNA: TGTGCCAGCAGCAAAACAGGGTACTCTGAAGCTTTCTTT.

The chain is built from TRBV7-9 and TRBJ2-3; 9 nucleotides align to TRBD2. The CDR3 loop spans 15 amino acids. Germline CDR1 reads SEHNR; CDR2 reads FQNEAQ (reference sequence). V lost 6 bases, J lost 1 base, and 5 bases stayed unmatched. The CDR3: CASRRTSEGTDTQYF. Here the CDR3 DNA reads TGTGCCAGCAGACGGACTAGCGAGGGCACAGATACGCAGTATTTT.

This chain joins TRBV4-1 and TRBJ2-3; no reliable D call. This CDR3 has 17 residues. The V gene's germline CDR1 is MGHRA and CDR2 YSYEKL. Between the trimmed V and J ends, which lost 9 bases and 0 bases, there was a span of 22 bases. This chain's CDR3 is CASILGSLIPSTDTQYF. CDR3 in DNA: TGCGCCAGTATCCTTGGATCCCTTATTCCTAGCACAGATACGCAGTATTTT.

The J gene is TRBJ1-2, the V gene TRBV30; TRBD1 matches 7 bases. CDR1 and CDR2 (germline): GTSNPN, SVGIG (reference sequence). The CDR3 totals 15 residues. After removal of 0 bases from V and 4 bases from J, the junction contained 8 bases not matched to a gene. The CDR3 coding sequence is TGTGCCTGGAGTGTTCCGGCCAGGGGGATCTATGGCTACACCTTC. Translated, it gives CAWSVPARGIYGYTF. The full variable domain, its missing parts supplied by reference TRBV30 and TRBJ1-2, is SQTIHQWPATLVQPVGSPLSLECTVEGTSNPNLYWYRQAAGRGLQLLFYSVGIGQISSEVPQNLSASRPQDRQFILSSKKLLLSDSGFYLCAWSVPARGIYGYTFGSGTRLTVV.

The J gene is TRBJ2-5, the V gene TRBV20-1; 11 positions match TRBD2. After removal of 6 bases from V and 4 bases from J, the junction contained 7 bases not matched to a gene. The CDR3 is made up of 14 amino acids. CDR1 DFQATT and CDR2 SNEGSKA come from the germline V gene (reference sequence). CDR3 amino acids: CSARLAGGVETQYF. The CDR3 nucleotides are TGCAGTGCGCGCCTAGCGGGGGGTGTAGAGACCCAGTACTTC.

This chain links TRBV5-5 with TRBJ2-7; 9 bases are a match to TRBD1. The CDR3 loop spans 14 amino acids. Trimming took 4 bases from V and 6 from J; bases not matched to a gene: 8. Germline V gives CDR1 SGHKS, CDR2 YYEKEE (reference sequence). The CDR3 region is CASSPWTGEVEQYF. DNA for the CDR3: TGTGCCAGCAGCCCATGGACAGGGGAAGTCGAGCAGTACTTC. Drawing the rest from reference TRBV5-5 and TRBJ2-7, the complete variable domain is DAGVTQSPTHLIKTRGQQVTLRCSPISGHKSVSWYQQVLGQGPQFIFQYYEKEERGRGNFPDRFSARQFPNYSSELNVNALLLGDSALYLCASSPWTGEVEQYFGPGTRLTVT.